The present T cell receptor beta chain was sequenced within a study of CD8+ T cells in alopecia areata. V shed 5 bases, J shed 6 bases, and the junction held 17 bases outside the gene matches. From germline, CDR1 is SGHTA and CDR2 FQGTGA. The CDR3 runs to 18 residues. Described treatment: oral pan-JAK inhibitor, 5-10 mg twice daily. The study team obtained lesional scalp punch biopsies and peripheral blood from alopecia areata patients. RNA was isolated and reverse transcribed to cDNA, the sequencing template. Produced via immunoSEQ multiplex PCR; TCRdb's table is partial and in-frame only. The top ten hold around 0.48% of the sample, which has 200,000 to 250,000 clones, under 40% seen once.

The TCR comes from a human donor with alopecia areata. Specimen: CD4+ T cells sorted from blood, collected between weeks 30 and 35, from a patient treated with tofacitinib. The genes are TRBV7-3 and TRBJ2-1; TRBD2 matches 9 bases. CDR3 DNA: TGTGCCAGCAGCACAAAAAATTTTCCGGGGACTAGCACCAATGAGCAGTTCTTC. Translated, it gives CASSTKNFPGTSTNEQFF.